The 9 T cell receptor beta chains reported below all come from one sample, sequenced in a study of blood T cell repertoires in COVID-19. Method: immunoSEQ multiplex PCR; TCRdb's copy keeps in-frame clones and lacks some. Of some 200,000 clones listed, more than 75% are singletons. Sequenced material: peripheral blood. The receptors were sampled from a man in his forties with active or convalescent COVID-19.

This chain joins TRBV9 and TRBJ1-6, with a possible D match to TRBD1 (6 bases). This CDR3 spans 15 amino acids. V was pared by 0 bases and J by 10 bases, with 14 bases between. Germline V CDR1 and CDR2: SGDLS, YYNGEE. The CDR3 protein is CASSVGRGNGSPLHF. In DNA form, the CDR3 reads TGTGCCAGCAGCGTAGGAAGGGGGAACGGCTCACCCCTCCACTTT. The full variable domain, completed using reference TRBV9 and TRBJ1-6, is DSGVTQTPKHLITATGQRVTLRCSPRSGDLSVYWYQQSLDQGLQFLIQYYNGEERAKGNILERFSAQQFPDLHSELNLSSLELGDSALYFCASSVGRGNGSPLHFGNGTRLTVT.

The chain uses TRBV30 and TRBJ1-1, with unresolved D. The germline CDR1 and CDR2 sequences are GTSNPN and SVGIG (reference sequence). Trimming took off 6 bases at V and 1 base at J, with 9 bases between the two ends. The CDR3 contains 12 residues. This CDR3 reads CACWAGNTEAFF. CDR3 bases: TGTGCCTGCTGGGCCGGGAACACTGAAGCTTTCTTT.

This CDR3 reads CASSLAGQGPAFF. The CDR3 nucleotides are TGTGCCAGCAGCTTAGCGGGGCAGGGGCCAGCTTTCTTT. The chain recombines TRBV7-9 with TRBJ1-1; perhaps TRBD1 as D (6 bases). Germline lookup yields CDR1 SEHNR and CDR2 FQNEAQ (reference sequence). Trimming stripped 0 bases from V and 10 bases from J, with 12 bases between. This CDR3 spans 13 amino acids.

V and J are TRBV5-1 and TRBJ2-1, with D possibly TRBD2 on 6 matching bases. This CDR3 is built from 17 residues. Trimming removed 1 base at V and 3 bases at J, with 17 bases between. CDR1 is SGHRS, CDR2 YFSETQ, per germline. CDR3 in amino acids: CASSLPSRGTYYNEQFF. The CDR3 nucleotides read TGCGCCAGCAGCTTGCCCTCCCGGGGGACTTACTACAATGAGCAGTTCTTC.

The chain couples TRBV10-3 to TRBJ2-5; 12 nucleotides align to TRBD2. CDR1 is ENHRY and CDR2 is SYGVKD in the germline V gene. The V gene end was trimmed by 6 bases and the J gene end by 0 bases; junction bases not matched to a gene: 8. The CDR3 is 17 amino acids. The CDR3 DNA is TGTGCCATCAGCGAGGGACTAGCGGGTACAGACCAAGAGACCCAGTACTTC. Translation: CAISEGLAGTDQETQYF.

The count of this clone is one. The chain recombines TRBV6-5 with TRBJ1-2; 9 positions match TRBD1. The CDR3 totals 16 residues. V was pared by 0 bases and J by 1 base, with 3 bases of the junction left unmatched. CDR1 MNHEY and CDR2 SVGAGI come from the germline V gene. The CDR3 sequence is CASSYSGTGSNYGYTF. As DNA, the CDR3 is TGTGCCAGCAGTTACTCCGGGACAGGGAGTAACTATGGCTACACCTTC.

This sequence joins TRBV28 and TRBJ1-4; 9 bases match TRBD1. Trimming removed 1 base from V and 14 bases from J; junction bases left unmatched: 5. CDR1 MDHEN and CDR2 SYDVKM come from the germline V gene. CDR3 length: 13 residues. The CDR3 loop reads CASSLSGDRGLFF. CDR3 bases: TGTGCCAGCAGTTTATCCGGTGACAGGGGGCTGTTTTTT.

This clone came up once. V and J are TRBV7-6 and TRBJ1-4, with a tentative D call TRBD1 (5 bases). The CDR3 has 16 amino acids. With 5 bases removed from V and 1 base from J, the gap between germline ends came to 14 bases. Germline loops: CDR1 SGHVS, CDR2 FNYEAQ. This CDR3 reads CASSPRSTETNEKLFF. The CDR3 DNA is TGTGCCAGCAGCCCCAGATCGACAGAAACTAATGAAAAACTGTTTTTT.

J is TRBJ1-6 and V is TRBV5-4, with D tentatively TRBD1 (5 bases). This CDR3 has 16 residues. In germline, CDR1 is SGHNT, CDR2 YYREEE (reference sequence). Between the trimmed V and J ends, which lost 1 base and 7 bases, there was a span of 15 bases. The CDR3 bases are TGTGCCAGCAGCTTGATCGGAGGGGCGCCGAATTCACCCCTCCACTTT. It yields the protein CASSLIGGAPNSPLHF.